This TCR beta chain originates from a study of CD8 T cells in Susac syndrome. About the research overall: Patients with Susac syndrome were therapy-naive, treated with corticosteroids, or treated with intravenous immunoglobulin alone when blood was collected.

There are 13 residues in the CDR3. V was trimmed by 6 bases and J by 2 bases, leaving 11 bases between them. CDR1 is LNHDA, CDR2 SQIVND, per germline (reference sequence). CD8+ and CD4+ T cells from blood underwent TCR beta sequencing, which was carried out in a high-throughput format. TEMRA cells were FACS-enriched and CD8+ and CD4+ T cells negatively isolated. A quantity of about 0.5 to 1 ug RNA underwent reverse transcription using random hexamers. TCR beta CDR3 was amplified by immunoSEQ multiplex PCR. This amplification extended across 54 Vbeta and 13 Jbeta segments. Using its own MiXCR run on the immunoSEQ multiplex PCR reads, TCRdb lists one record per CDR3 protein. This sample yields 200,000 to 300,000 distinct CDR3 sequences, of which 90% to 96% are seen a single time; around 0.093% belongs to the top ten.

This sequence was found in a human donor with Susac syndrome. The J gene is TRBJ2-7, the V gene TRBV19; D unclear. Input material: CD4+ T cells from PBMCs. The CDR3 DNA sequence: TGTGCCAGTAGCGGCTTGACTGCCTACGAGCAGTACTTC. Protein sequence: CASSGLTAYEQYF.